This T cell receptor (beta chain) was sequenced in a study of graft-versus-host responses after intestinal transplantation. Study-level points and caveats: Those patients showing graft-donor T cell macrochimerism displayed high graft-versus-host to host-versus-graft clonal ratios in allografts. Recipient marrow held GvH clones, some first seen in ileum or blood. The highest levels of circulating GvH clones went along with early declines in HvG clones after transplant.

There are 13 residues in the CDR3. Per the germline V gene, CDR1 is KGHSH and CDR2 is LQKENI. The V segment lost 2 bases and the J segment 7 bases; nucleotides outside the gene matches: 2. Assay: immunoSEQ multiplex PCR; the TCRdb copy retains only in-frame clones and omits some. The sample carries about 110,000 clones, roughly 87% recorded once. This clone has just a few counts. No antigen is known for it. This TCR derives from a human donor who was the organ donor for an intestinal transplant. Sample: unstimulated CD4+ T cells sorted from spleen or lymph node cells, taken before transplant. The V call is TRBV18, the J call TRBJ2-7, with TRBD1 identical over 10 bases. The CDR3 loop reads CASSPGQGGEQYF. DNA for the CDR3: TGTGCCAGCTCACCAGGACAGGGGGGGGAGCAGTACTTC.